The 10 T cell receptor beta chains presented below share a single source sample, sequenced in a study of cytomegalovirus exposure and HLA in healthy donors. Researchers ran the PCR with 60 Vbeta and 13 Jbeta primers. Some clones are missing from TCRdb's copy, which holds only in-frame ones; the method was immunoSEQ multiplex PCR. The table has 100,000 or so clones, around 75% seen once. Input material: PBMCs. Source of these receptors: a woman younger than 30 in good health and CMV-seropositive.

The table lists this clone with a few counts. The chain uses TRBV7-3 and TRBJ1-1; weak D call: TRBD1 (6 bases). CDR1 is SGHTA and CDR2 is FQGTGA in the germline V gene. V dropped 1 base and J dropped 1 base, with 10 bases sitting between them. This CDR3 is 15 amino acids long. CDR3 sequence: CASSLSGQSNTEAFF. The CDR3 DNA is TGTGCCAGCAGCTTAAGCGGACAGTCGAACACTGAAGCTTTCTTT.

The chain employs TRBV5-1 and TRBJ2-2; no clear D gene. This CDR3 spans 15 amino acids. The germline gives CDR1 SGHRS, CDR2 YFSETQ. V was cut by 0 bases and J by 2 bases, with 8 bases left in between. The CDR3 DNA is TGCGCCAGCAGCTTGGGGGCTCTTAACACCGGGGAGCTGTTTTTT. This gives the protein CASSLGALNTGELFF.

The V call is TRBV28, the J call TRBJ1-1; maybe TRBD1 (6 bases). The V and J ends lost 4 bases and 0 bases respectively, with 9 bases between them. CDR1 and CDR2 (germline): MDHEN, SYDVKM. The CDR3 has 14 amino acids. CDR3 loop: CASSSGQLNTEAFF. The CDR3 DNA reads as TGTGCCAGCAGTTCCGGACAGCTGAACACTGAAGCTTTCTTT.

The chain employs TRBV6-5 and TRBJ2-7; D remains unclear. The CDR3 consists of 14 residues. Looked up from germline, CDR1 is MNHEY and CDR2 is SVGAGI. Trimming pared 5 bases from V and 6 bases from J, leaving 17 bases between. In nucleotides, the CDR3 is TGTGCCAGCAGTACCCAAGGCAGGCCAGCCGAGCAGTACTTC. Translated, it gives CASSTQGRPAEQYF.

This rearrangement joins TRBV30 to TRBJ2-1; 10 bases map to TRBD2. This CDR3 has 16 amino acids. With 0 bases clipped from V and 6 bases from J, the junction kept 8 bases outside the gene matches. Germline assignment: CDR1 GTSNPN and CDR2 SVGIG (reference sequence). For the CDR3, the DNA is TGTGCCTGGAGTGTGTCAGGGGGACTAGCGCTCAATGAGCAGTTCTTC. Translated, it gives CAWSVSGGLALNEQFF.

This chain links TRBV5-4 with TRBJ2-3; no definite D call. Germline lookup yields CDR1 SGHNT and CDR2 YYREEE (reference sequence). Trimming pared 3 bases from V and 1 base from J, leaving 9 bases between. There are 14 residues in the CDR3. CDR3 DNA sequence: TGTGCCAGCAGCTCCACTCCGGGCACAGATACGCAGTATTTT. This translates into CASSSTPGTDTQYF.

V usage is TRBV7-8 and J usage is TRBJ2-3, with D perhaps matching TRBD1 (5 bases). The V and J ends lost 0 bases and 1 base respectively, with 11 bases between them. This CDR3 region has 16 residues. Per germline, CDR1 SGHVS and CDR2 FQNEAQ. The CDR3 is CASSLARLGGTDTQYF. CDR3 sequence (DNA): TGTGCCAGCAGCTTAGCGCGGTTAGGGGGCACAGATACGCAGTATTTT.

This clone has a single count. The chain recombines TRBV27 with TRBJ2-5; D not certain. This CDR3 has 13 amino acids. The V gene lost 5 bases and the J gene lost 2 bases, with 9 bases spanning the gap. Germline V CDR1 and CDR2: MNHEY, SMNVEV (reference sequence). In DNA form, the CDR3 reads TGTGCCAGCAGTACAGTTAGTCAAGAGACCCAGTACTTC. Translation gives CASSTVSQETQYF.

The CDR3 DNA reads TGTGCCAGCAGCTTAGCAGCGGGAGGGGAGACCCAGTACTTC. Translation gives CASSLAAGGETQYF. The chain combines TRBV11-2 with TRBJ2-5; TRBD2 matches 10 bases. The germline V gene has CDR1 SGHAT and CDR2 FQNNGV. Trimming took 1 base from V and 5 from J; bases not matched to a gene: 1. This CDR3 spans 14 amino acids.

This clone was seen only once. This chain uses TRBV10-3 with TRBJ2-7, with 9 bases fitting TRBD2. CDR1 is ENHRY, CDR2 SYGVKD, per germline. V shed 10 bases and J 4 bases; nucleotides not matched to a gene: 14. The CDR3 is 15 amino acids. CDR3 protein: CASASGLAGIYEQYF. In DNA form, the CDR3 reads TGTGCCAGCGCGTCTGGGCTAGCGGGAATATACGAGCAGTACTTC.